The entry below gives a single T cell receptor (beta chain) sequence along with its context. Its antigen is as yet unknown. Sequenced by immunoSEQ multiplex PCR; TCRdb stores in-frame clones only, minus some. This table holds about 94,000 clones, roughly 89% found once. CDR3 length: 15 amino acids. Germline V CDR1 and CDR2: MNHNS, SASEGT. With 6 bases clipped from V and 5 bases from J, the junction kept 11 bases outside the gene matches. This record comes from a study of a mutant IDH1 vaccine in newly diagnosed glioma. Study information: Initiation of the vaccine course occurred 4-6 weeks after radiotherapy alone, or alongside temozolomide cycles. Before enrollment, the patients had been treated with radiotherapy alone, temozolomide alone, or both together. Most of them had received both.

Time point noted: week 47, end of study. Vaccination comprised doses that each held 300 ug of mutant IDH1 20-mer peptide, plus topical imiquimod. Across weeks 1, 3, 5, 7, 11, 15, 19 and 23, patients received a vaccination each time, eight in all. Tumors from donors were new WHO grade 3 or 4 IDH1-mutant astrocytomas with ATRX loss. This receptor was identified in a woman aged 50 to 65 with glioma. This material consisted of PBMCs, taken from a glioma patient whose treatment included an IDH1 peptide vaccine. The chain carries TRBV6-1 and TRBJ2-3; 7 nucleotides line up with TRBD2. CDR3 DNA sequence: TGTGCCAGCAGCCGACTAGCTCCCTCGGGAGATACGCAGTATTTT. Its translation: CASSRLAPSGDTQYF.